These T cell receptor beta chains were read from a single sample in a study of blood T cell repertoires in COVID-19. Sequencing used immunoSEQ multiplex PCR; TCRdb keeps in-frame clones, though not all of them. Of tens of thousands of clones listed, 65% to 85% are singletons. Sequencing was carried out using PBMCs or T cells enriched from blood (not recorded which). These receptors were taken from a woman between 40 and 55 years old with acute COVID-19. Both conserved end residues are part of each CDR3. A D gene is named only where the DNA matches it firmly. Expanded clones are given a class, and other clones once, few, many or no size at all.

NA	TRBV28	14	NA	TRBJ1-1	CASSLPLGNTEAFF	TGTGCCAGCAGTTTACCGCTGGGCAACACTGAAGCTTTCTTT
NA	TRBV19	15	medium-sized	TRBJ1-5	CASQTGGYSNQPQHF	TGTGCCAGTCAGACTGGGGGGTATAGCAATCAGCCCCAGCATTTT
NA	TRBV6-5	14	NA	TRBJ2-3	CASSQQPFTDTQYF	TGTGCCAGCAGTCAACAGCCATTCACAGATACGCAGTATTTT
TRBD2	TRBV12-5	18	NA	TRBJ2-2	CASAWGLAGRSNTGELFF	TGTGCTAGTGCTTGGGGACTAGCGGGCCGTTCGAACACCGGGGAGCTGTTTTTT
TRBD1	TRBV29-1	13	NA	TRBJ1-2	CSVPGQVNYGYTF	TGCAGCGTCCCTGGACAGGTTAACTATGGCTACACCTTC
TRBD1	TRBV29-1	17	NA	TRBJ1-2	CSVEEGADREANYGYTF	TGCAGCGTTGAAGAAGGAGCCGACAGGGAGGCTAACTATGGCTACACCTTC
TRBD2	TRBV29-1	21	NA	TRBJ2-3	CSVDGLAFLLGTSGLGDTQYF	TGCAGCGTTGACGGCCTTGCCTTTCTGTTGGGGACTAGCGGCTTGGGAGATACGCAGTATTTT
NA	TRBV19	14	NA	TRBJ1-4	CASSHGEGYEKLFF	TGTGCCAGTAGTCACGGGGAGGGGTATGAAAAACTGTTTTTT
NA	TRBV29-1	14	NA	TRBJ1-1	CSVQRRGMNTEAFF	TGCAGCGTCCAGAGGAGAGGGATGAACACTGAAGCTTTCTTT
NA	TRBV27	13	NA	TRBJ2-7	CASWGGDSYEQYF	TGTGCCAGCTGGGGGGGCGACTCCTACGAGCAGTACTTC
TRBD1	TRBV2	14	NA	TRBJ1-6	CASTTRDRDSPLHF	TGTGCCAGCACTACCAGGGACAGAGATTCACCCCTCCACTTT
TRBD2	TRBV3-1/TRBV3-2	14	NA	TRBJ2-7	CASSQLAGDYEQYF	TGTGCCAGCAGCCAACTTGCGGGAGACTACGAGCAGTACTTC
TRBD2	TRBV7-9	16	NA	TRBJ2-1	CASSLLGLAGVNEQFF	TGTGCCAGCAGCTTATTGGGACTAGCGGGGGTCAATGAGCAGTTCTTC
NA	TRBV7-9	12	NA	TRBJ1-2	CASSSDSYGYTF	TGTGCCAGCAGCTCCGACAGCTATGGCTACACCTTC
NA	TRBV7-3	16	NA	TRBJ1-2	CASSLSARPGFYGYTF	TGTGCCAGCAGCTTGTCGGCCCGACCAGGATTTTATGGCTACACCTTC
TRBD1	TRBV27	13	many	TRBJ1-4	CATQGATNEKLFF	TGTGCCACCCAGGGGGCAACTAATGAAAAACTGTTTTTT
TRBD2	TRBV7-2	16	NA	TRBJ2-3	CASSLRLAGGADTQYF	TGTGCCAGCAGCCTTAGACTAGCGGGGGGAGCAGATACGCAGTATTTT
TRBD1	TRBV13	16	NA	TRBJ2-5	CASSLRRGRGQETQYF	TGTGCCAGCAGCTTACGCAGGGGCAGGGGGCAAGAGACCCAGTACTTC
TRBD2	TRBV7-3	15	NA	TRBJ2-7	CASSLAGGLHYEQYF	TGTGCCAGCAGCTTAGCGGGAGGCCTCCACTACGAGCAGTACTTC
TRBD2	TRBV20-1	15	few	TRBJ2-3	CSASLIAGLTDTQYF	TGCAGTGCTAGTTTAATAGCGGGCCTCACAGATACGCAGTATTTT
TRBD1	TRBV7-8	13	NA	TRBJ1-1	CASSWDRTTEAFF	TGTGCCAGCAGCTGGGACAGGACCACTGAAGCTTTCTTT
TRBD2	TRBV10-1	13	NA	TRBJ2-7	CASSESTSGGQYF	TGCGCCAGCAGTGAGTCGACTAGCGGAGGGCAGTACTTC
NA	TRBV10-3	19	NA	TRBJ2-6	CAISEPKTALISGANVLTF	TGTGCCATCAGTGAGCCCAAAACCGCACTAATCTCTGGGGCCAACGTCCTGACTTTC
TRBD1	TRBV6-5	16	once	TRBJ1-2	CASSSEAGGGNYGYTF	TGTGCCAGCAGTTCCGAGGCAGGGGGCGGTAACTATGGCTACACCTTC
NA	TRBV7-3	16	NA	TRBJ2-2	CASSLGLSANTGELFF	TGTGCCAGCAGCTTAGGGCTCTCGGCGAACACCGGGGAGCTGTTTTTT
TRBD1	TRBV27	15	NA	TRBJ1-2	CASSLRGGMFYGYTF	TGTGCCAGCAGTTTACGAGGGGGCATGTTCTATGGCTACACCTTC
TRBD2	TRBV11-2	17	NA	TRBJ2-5	CASSPGSASGNRETQYF	TGTGCCAGCAGCCCTGGGTCTGCTAGCGGGAATCGTGAGACCCAGTACTTC
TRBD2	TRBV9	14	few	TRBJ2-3	CASNRGVGTDTQYF	TGTGCCAGCAATCGGGGGGTGGGAACAGATACGCAGTATTTT